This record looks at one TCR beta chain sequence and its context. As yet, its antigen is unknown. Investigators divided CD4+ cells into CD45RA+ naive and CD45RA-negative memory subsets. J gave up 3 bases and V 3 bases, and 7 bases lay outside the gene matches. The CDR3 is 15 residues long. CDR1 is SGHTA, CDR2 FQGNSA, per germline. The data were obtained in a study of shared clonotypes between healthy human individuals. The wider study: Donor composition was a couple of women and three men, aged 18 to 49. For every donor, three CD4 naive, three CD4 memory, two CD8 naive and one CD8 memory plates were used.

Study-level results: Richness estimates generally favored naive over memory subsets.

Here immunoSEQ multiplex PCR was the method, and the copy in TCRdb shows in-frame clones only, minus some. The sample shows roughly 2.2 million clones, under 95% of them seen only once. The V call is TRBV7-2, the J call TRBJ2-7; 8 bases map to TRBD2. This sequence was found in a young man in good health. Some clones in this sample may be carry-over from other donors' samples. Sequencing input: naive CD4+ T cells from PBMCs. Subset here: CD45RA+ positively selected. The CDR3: CASSFSLAGGYEQYF. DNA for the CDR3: TGTGCCAGCAGCTTCTCACTGGCGGGAGGCTACGAGCAGTACTTC.